Presented here are 15 T cell receptor beta chains from one specimen sequenced in a study of T cell responses to AZD1222 COVID-19 vaccine. Some clones are missing from TCRdb's copy, which holds only in-frame ones; the method was immunoSEQ multiplex PCR. The data hold about 81,000 clones, with roughly nine tenths observed a single time. Specimen: peripheral blood, collected on day 0 of AZD1222 vaccination. These receptors originate from an adult in good health.

This clone was detected only a few times. This sequence joins TRBV7-2 and TRBJ2-7; no clear D. This CDR3 has 12 residues. V lost 1 base and J 3 bases, leaving 4 bases between the germline ends. CDR1 and CDR2 (germline): SGHTA, FQGNSA. CDR3 DNA sequence: TGTGCCAGCAGCTTAGTGTTCTACGAGCAGTACTTC. This encodes CASSLVFYEQYF. Full variable domain (remainder filled in from reference TRBV7-2 and TRBJ2-7): GAGVSQSPSNKVTEKGKDVELRCDPISGHTALYWYRQSLGQGLEFLIYFQGNSAPDKSGLPSDRFSAERTGGSVSTLTIQRTQQEDSAVYLCASSLVFYEQYFGPGTRLTVT.

The rearrangement joins TRBV29-1 to TRBJ2-3; no firm D call. The germline V gene has CDR1 SQVTM and CDR2 ANQGSEA. Trimming shortened V by 6 bases and J by 3 bases, and 7 bases separated the two germline ends. The CDR3 spans 11 residues. CDR3 residues: CSVGRTDTQYF. In nucleotides, the CDR3 is TGCAGCGTCGGTAGGACAGATACGCAGTATTTT.

This clone was observed once. V gene TRBV6-5 combines with J gene TRBJ2-2; D is unclear. The germline CDR1 and CDR2 sequences are MNHEY and SVGAGI. The CDR3 sequence is 13 residues long. Trimming stripped 0 bases from V and 5 bases from J, with 4 bases between. CDR3 sequence: CASSYSLTGELFF. The CDR3 DNA reads as TGTGCCAGCAGTTACTCCCTAACCGGGGAGCTGTTTTTT.

The chain employs TRBV18 and TRBJ2-5; 7 bases agree with TRBD1. Germline V gene lookup returns CDR1 KGHSH and CDR2 LQKENI. V lost 3 bases and J lost 0; bases outside the gene matches: 4. This CDR3 comprises 15 residues. CDR3 amino acids: CASSPGTDYQETQYF. CDR3 bases: TGTGCCAGCTCACCCGGGACAGACTACCAAGAGACCCAGTACTTC.

The chain uses TRBV7-9 and TRBJ2-3; D is undetermined. With 1 base removed from V and 4 bases from J, the gap between germline ends came to 12 bases. The CDR3 is 15 amino acids. Per germline, CDR1 SEHNR and CDR2 FQNEAQ (reference sequence). Here the CDR3 reads CASSLGLYGSDTQYF. CDR3 DNA sequence: TGTGCCAGCAGCTTAGGACTTTATGGTTCAGATACGCAGTATTTT.

This clone was seen a few times. The V gene is TRBV6-5, the J gene TRBJ1-2; D is unclear. The CDR3 has 13 residues. Trimming removed 6 bases from V and 2 bases from J, with 10 bases in between. Looked up from germline, CDR1 is MNHEY and CDR2 is SVGAGI. The CDR3 spells CASSRGPNYGYTF. In DNA, the CDR3 is TGTGCCAGCAGCAGAGGGCCCAACTATGGCTACACCTTC.

This clone has just a few counts. CDR3 nucleotides: TGCAGTGCTAGTACGGGAGGGCCCTACGAGCAGTACTTC. Protein product: CSASTGGPYEQYF. The rearrangement joins TRBV20-1 to TRBJ2-7, with 8 bases fitting TRBD2. This CDR3 spans 13 amino acids. The V and J ends lost 3 bases and 2 bases, in that order; junction bases with no gene match: 3. Germline lookup yields CDR1 DFQATT and CDR2 SNEGSKA (reference sequence).

V is TRBV27 and J is TRBJ2-7, with TRBD1 matching 7 bases. The V segment lost 5 bases and the J segment 1 base; nucleotides outside the gene matches: 5. Germline CDR1 reads MNHEY; CDR2 reads SMNVEV (reference sequence). The CDR3 sequence is 14 residues long. The CDR3 loop is CASSQGVFSYEQYF. In DNA, the CDR3 is TGTGCCAGCAGTCAGGGGGTATTTTCCTACGAGCAGTACTTC.

The CDR3 here is CASSLGGRNTEAFF. The CDR3 DNA sequence: TGTGCCAGCAGCTTAGGCGGCAGGAACACTGAAGCTTTCTTT. The gene calls are TRBV7-3 and TRBJ1-1; D is uncertain. CDR1 SGHTA and CDR2 FQGTGA come from the germline V gene. The V and J ends lost 2 bases and 1 base respectively, with 8 bases between them. CDR3 length: 14 amino acids. The variable domain in full, completed from reference TRBV7-3 and TRBJ1-1, reads GAGVSQTPSNKVTEKGKYVELRCDPISGHTALYWYRQSLGQGPEFLIYFQGTGAADDSGLPNDRFFAVRPEGSVSTLKIQRTERGDSAVYLCASSLGGRNTEAFFGQGTRLTVV.

The chain carries TRBV20-1 and TRBJ2-7; 8 bases agree with TRBD2. Germline trimming cut 3 bases from V and 0 bases from J; bases unmatched to any gene: 4. The CDR3 length is 14 residues. Looked up from germline, CDR1 is DFQATT and CDR2 is SNEGSKA (reference sequence). The CDR3 here is CSASSGRASYEQYF. CDR3 coding DNA: TGCAGTGCTAGTTCCGGGAGGGCCTCCTACGAGCAGTACTTC.

This chain connects TRBV6-5 to TRBJ1-1; D gene ambiguous. The CDR3 is made up of 14 amino acids. Germline V gene sequence: CDR1 MNHEY, CDR2 SVGAGI. Trimming cost V 0 bases and J 1 base, with 6 bases left between them. The DNA for the CDR3 is TGTGCCAGCAGTTACTCGTCACAGAACACTGAAGCTTTCTTT. It specifies CASSYSSQNTEAFF.

The rearrangement links TRBV6-5 to TRBJ1-2; D is perhaps TRBD1 (6 bases). Germline V gene sequence: CDR1 MNHEY, CDR2 SVGAGI. Between the trimmed V and J ends, which lost 7 bases and 7 bases, there was a span of 10 bases. The CDR3 runs 11 residues. The CDR3 nucleotides read TGTGCCAGCACTGGGGGCAGTGGCTACACCTTC. This encodes CASTGGSGYTF.

This clone has a single count. The chain employs TRBV7-2 and TRBJ1-1; no firm D call. CDR1 is SGHTA, CDR2 FQGNSA, per germline. V gave up 0 bases and J gave up 1 base, with 6 bases separating them. The CDR3 is 14 residues long. The CDR3 sequence: CASSLAWENTEAFF. The CDR3 coding sequence is TGTGCCAGCAGCTTAGCATGGGAGAACACTGAAGCTTTCTTT.

The V call is TRBV11-2, the J call TRBJ2-5, with D unclear. CDR1 is SGHAT, CDR2 FQNNGV, per germline. The CDR3 spans 19 residues. V was trimmed by 0 bases and J by 2 bases, leaving 22 bases between them. The CDR3 DNA follows: TGTGCCAGCAGCTTAGATCTCAGGCTAGAGTATCCACGACAAGAGACCCAGTACTTC. As protein: CASSLDLRLEYPRQETQYF.

The chain couples TRBV5-1 to TRBJ2-1; the D gene is possibly TRBD1 (5 bases). Germline values: CDR1 SGHRS, CDR2 YFSETQ. V dropped 5 bases and J dropped 4 bases, with 13 bases sitting between them. There are 14 residues in the CDR3. CDR3 loop: CASRGDSFYNEQFF. The CDR3 DNA follows: TGCGCCAGCAGGGGTGACAGCTTTTACAATGAGCAGTTCTTC.